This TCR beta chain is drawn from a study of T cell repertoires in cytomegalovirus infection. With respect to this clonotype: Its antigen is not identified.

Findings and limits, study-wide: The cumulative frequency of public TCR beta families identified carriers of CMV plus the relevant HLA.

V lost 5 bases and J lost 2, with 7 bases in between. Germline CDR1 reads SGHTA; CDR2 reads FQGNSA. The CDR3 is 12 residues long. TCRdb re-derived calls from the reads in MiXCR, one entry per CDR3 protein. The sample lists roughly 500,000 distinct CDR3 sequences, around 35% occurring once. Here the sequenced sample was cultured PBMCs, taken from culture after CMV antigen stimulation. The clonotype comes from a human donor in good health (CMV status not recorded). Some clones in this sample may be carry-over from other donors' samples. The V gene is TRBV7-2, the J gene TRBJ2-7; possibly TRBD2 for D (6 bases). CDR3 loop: CASSRRAYEQYF. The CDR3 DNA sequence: TGTGCCAGCAGCCGGAGGGCCTACGAGCAGTACTTC. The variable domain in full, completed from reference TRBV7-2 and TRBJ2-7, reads GAGVSQSPSNKVTEKGKDVELRCDPISGHTALYWYRQSLGQGLEFLIYFQGNSAPDKSGLPSDRFSAERTGGSVSTLTIQRTQQEDSAVYLCASSRRAYEQYFGPGTRLTVT.